The 8 T cell receptor beta chains below come from one sample, sequenced in a study of shared T cell receptors in the human thymus. Data came from immunoSEQ multiplex PCR; TCRdb stores just in-frame clones and leaves some out. This sample has some 700,000 clones, with 70% to 90% found just once. The sample was also linked to a second study, of human thymus T cells.

The specimen sequenced was thymocytes. The receptors originated from a boy less than two years old with a congenital heart defect.

V is TRBV2 and J is TRBJ2-1; 9 nucleotides align to TRBD2. The CDR3 has 18 amino acids. From germline, CDR1 is SNHLY and CDR2 FYNNEI. V was pared by 7 bases and J by 7 bases, with 20 bases of the junction left unmatched. CDR3 sequence (DNA): TGTGCCAGCACCCTCCTCAAGGGGGTAGCGGGAGTAGGTAATGAGCAGTTCTTC. Translating it yields CASTLLKGVAGVGNEQFF.

The rearrangement links TRBV4-3 to TRBJ2-1, with D perhaps matching TRBD2 (6 bases). CDR3 length: 16 amino acids. The V end was cut by 4 bases, the J end by 5 bases, with 18 bases between. Germline loops: CDR1 LGHNA, CDR2 YSLEER. In DNA form, the CDR3 reads TGCGCCAGCAGCCCCTCCGGGACTCCCGCCAACAATGAGCAGTTCTTC. The encoded protein is CASSPSGTPANNEQFF.

This rearrangement joins TRBV5-6 to TRBJ2-1, with no clear D. The length of the CDR3 is 18 residues. Germline CDR1 SGHDT, CDR2 YYEEEE. The germline V and J ends were trimmed by 1 base and 0 bases, with 17 bases remaining between them. CDR3 sequence reads: CASSLTIWPQSSYNEQFF. CDR3 DNA sequence: TGTGCCAGCAGCTTGACAATATGGCCACAGAGCTCCTACAATGAGCAGTTCTTC.

The V call is TRBV4-3, the J call TRBJ2-3, with D possibly matching TRBD2 (5 bases). Germline CDR1 and CDR2: LGHNA and YSLEER. Between the trimmed V and J ends, which lost 1 base and 2 bases, there was a span of 10 bases. The CDR3 totals 15 residues. The CDR3: CASSQGQRHTDTQYF. In DNA form, the CDR3 reads TGCGCCAGCAGCCAAGGGCAGCGGCACACAGATACGCAGTATTTT.

The CDR3 DNA reads as TGCGCCAGCAGCCTCCTGGACAGAAATAATTCACCCCTCCACTTT. Encoded protein: CASSLLDRNNSPLHF. This chain links TRBV5-1 with TRBJ1-6; D is possibly TRBD1 (6 bases). Trimming pared 4 bases from V and 5 bases from J, leaving 13 bases between. In germline, CDR1 is SGHRS, CDR2 YFSETQ. This CDR3 is 15 amino acids long.

The rearrangement links TRBV5-1 to TRBJ2-1; 10 bases line up with TRBD2. CDR1 SGHRS and CDR2 YFSETQ come from the germline V gene. The CDR3 has 14 amino acids. V gave up 5 bases and J gave up 14 bases; unmatched junction bases: 13. CDR3 DNA: TGCGCCAGCAGGCCAGGGACTAGCGAGAGGGGGGAGTTCTTC. Translation gives CASRPGTSERGEFF.

This rearrangement joins TRBV2 to TRBJ2-5; 12 bases map to TRBD1. V was pared by 1 base and J by 5 bases, with 11 bases of the junction left unmatched. Germline loops: CDR1 SNHLY, CDR2 FYNNEI. The CDR3 is 18 amino acids. For the CDR3, the DNA is TGTGCCAGCAGTGAAGGTATTGGGGACAGGGGGCCTTCGGAGACCCAGTACTTC. Protein sequence: CASSEGIGDRGPSETQYF. The full variable domain, its missing parts supplied by reference TRBV2 and TRBJ2-5, is EPEVTQTPSHQVTQMGQEVILRCVPISNHLYFYWYRQILGQKVEFLVSFYNNEISEKSEIFDDQFSVERPDGSNFTLKIRSTKLEDSAMYFCASSEGIGDRGPSETQYFGPGTRLLVL.

The chain combines TRBV18 with TRBJ1-4; D is undetermined. The V gene's germline CDR1 is KGHSH and CDR2 LQKENI. This CDR3 contains 18 residues. V lost 3 bases, J lost 4 bases, and 21 bases lay in between. The CDR3 is CASSPNRTDWGGNEKLFF. In DNA form, the CDR3 reads TGTGCCAGCTCACCCAACCGGACGGACTGGGGTGGTAATGAAAAACTGTTTTTT. The variable domain in full, with the rest retrieved from reference TRBV18 and TRBJ1-4, is NAGVMQNPRHLVRRRGQEARLRCSPMKGHSHVYWYRQLPEEGLKFMVYLQKENIIDESGMPKERFSAEFPKEGPSILRIQQVVRGDSAAYFCASSPNRTDWGGNEKLFFGSGTQLSVL.